This TCR beta chain was profiled in a study of blood T cell repertoires in COVID-19. Study context: Donors in the United States, Italy and Spain gave samples during acute or convalescent COVID-19.

Germline V gene data show CDR1 as MGHDK and CDR2 as SYGVNS. V shed 3 bases, J shed 1 base, and the junction held 5 bases outside the gene matches. The CDR3 covers 15 residues. Per the original methods: Reference gene primers were amplified, and this amplification served to estimate nucleated cell counts. Profiling relied on immunoSEQ multiplex PCR, and the TCRdb table lists in-frame clones only, not all of them. Clone size and the V and J calls come from that table; the DNA yielded D and trimming. The profile shows roughly 200,000 clones, more than 70% of them singletons. The receptor was isolated from a man between 18 and 35 years old with active or convalescent COVID-19. This chain uses TRBV25-1 with TRBJ1-1; TRBD1 matches 7 bases. The material sequenced was peripheral blood. The CDR3 reads CASSESDRQNTEAFF. CDR3 in DNA: TGTGCCAGCAGTGAGTCGGACAGGCAGAACACTGAAGCTTTCTTT.